The rows below give T cell receptor beta chains drawn from one sample of a study of cytomegalovirus exposure and HLA in healthy donors. Assay: immunoSEQ multiplex PCR; the TCRdb copy retains only in-frame clones and omits some. This table has under 250,000 clones, roughly 84% appearing once. Sequencing used PBMCs. The receptors originated from a human donor in good health. Each CDR3 is given with its conserved first and last residue. The D gene is left open where the match is weak. Clone sizes are given selectively: once, few, many, or a class where the clone is expanded.

d_call: TRBD1; j_call: TRBJ1-5; clone_size: -; v_call: TRBV27; cdr3_nt: TGTGCCAGCAGATCCGGGACAGGAACTAATCAGCCCCAGCATTTT; cdr3_aa: CASRSGTGTNQPQHF
d_call: TRBD2; j_call: TRBJ2-5; clone_size: -; v_call: TRBV23-1; cdr3_nt: TGCGCCAGCAGTCAATCGTTAGCGGGAGGGCTCGAAGAGACCCAGTACTTC; cdr3_aa: CASSQSLAGGLEETQYF
d_call: TRBD1; j_call: TRBJ2-3; clone_size: -; v_call: TRBV10-3; cdr3_nt: TGTGCCATCTCAGGGACAGTCAGGGAAGATACGCAGTATTTT; cdr3_aa: CAISGTVREDTQYF
d_call: -; j_call: TRBJ1-2; clone_size: -; v_call: TRBV5-1; cdr3_nt: TGCGCCAGCAGCTTTACGGGTCGTCATTCTAACTATGGCTACACCTTC; cdr3_aa: CASSFTGRHSNYGYTF
d_call: -; j_call: TRBJ2-7; clone_size: -; v_call: TRBV5-1; cdr3_nt: TGCGCCAGCAGCTTGGATCCCCCGGACGAGCAGTACTTC; cdr3_aa: CASSLDPPDEQYF
d_call: TRBD2; j_call: TRBJ2-7; clone_size: -; v_call: TRBV5-3; cdr3_nt: TGTGCCAGACCTAAACACCCGGGACTACCGTCCTACGAGCAGTACTTC; cdr3_aa: CARPKHPGLPSYEQYF
d_call: TRBD1; j_call: TRBJ2-7; clone_size: -; v_call: TRBV5-1; cdr3_nt: TGCGCCAGCAGCGCCACGACAGGGTGGTACGAGCAGTACTTC; cdr3_aa: CASSATTGWYEQYF
d_call: -; j_call: TRBJ1-2; clone_size: -; v_call: TRBV7-3; cdr3_nt: TGTGCCAGCAGCTTAGATAGCGGGGGAGATAACTATGGCTACACCTTC; cdr3_aa: CASSLDSGGDNYGYTF
d_call: TRBD2; j_call: TRBJ2-1; clone_size: -; v_call: TRBV6-5; cdr3_nt: TGTGCCAGCAGCGGAGAGCGGGAGACATACAATGAGCAGTTCTTC; cdr3_aa: CASSGERETYNEQFF
d_call: -; j_call: TRBJ2-7; clone_size: -; v_call: TRBV6-1; cdr3_nt: TGTGCCAGCAGGGAAACAGGGAGGGGCGAGCAGTACTTC; cdr3_aa: CASRETGRGEQYF
d_call: TRBD1; j_call: TRBJ1-2; clone_size: -; v_call: TRBV4-1; cdr3_nt: TGCGCCAGCAGCCTATTTGGGACAGGACTCGAAGGCTACACCTTC; cdr3_aa: CASSLFGTGLEGYTF
d_call: -; j_call: TRBJ2-3; clone_size: -; v_call: TRBV9; cdr3_nt: TGTGCCAGCAGCGTAGATTCTGTCCCCCCCAGCACAGATACGCAGTATTTT; cdr3_aa: CASSVDSVPPSTDTQYF
d_call: -; j_call: TRBJ1-5; clone_size: -; v_call: TRBV18; cdr3_nt: TGTGCCAGCTCACAGACTTCCGTCAGCAATCAGCCCCAGCATTTT; cdr3_aa: CASSQTSVSNQPQHF
d_call: -; j_call: TRBJ2-3; clone_size: -; v_call: TRBV4-2; cdr3_nt: TGTGCCAGCAGCGAAGCCTTAGGCCGGGCAGATACGCAGTATTTT; cdr3_aa: CASSEALGRADTQYF
d_call: -; j_call: TRBJ2-3; clone_size: -; v_call: TRBV11-2; cdr3_nt: TGTGCCAGCAGCTTAACCCCATTCCCTCGCGGGGTCACAGATACGCAGTATTTT; cdr3_aa: CASSLTPFPRGVTDTQYF
d_call: TRBD1; j_call: TRBJ2-5; clone_size: -; v_call: TRBV7-2; cdr3_nt: TGTGCCAGCAGCGCACAGGGGGCGAGGGGGTGGGCCCAGTACTTC; cdr3_aa: CASSAQGARGWAQYF
d_call: TRBD1; j_call: TRBJ1-6; clone_size: -; v_call: TRBV2; cdr3_nt: TGTGCCAGCAGAAGGGACAGGCAAAACCTCCACTTT; cdr3_aa: CASRRDRQNLHF
d_call: TRBD1; j_call: TRBJ2-3; clone_size: -; v_call: TRBV7-3; cdr3_nt: TGTGCCAGCAGCTTAACCCCTAGGCAGGGGGCACGCGCAGATACGCAGTATTTT; cdr3_aa: CASSLTPRQGARADTQYF
d_call: TRBD1; j_call: TRBJ2-7; clone_size: once; v_call: TRBV7-3; cdr3_nt: TGTGCCAGCAGCTCGACAGGGGGAGTCTACGAGCAGTACTTC; cdr3_aa: CASSSTGGVYEQYF
d_call: -; j_call: TRBJ1-5; clone_size: -; v_call: TRBV6-5; cdr3_nt: TGTGCCAGCAGGTCCTGGGGGGAGGACGATCAGCCCCAGCATTTT; cdr3_aa: CASRSWGEDDQPQHF
d_call: TRBD1; j_call: TRBJ1-5; clone_size: few; v_call: TRBV5-8; cdr3_nt: TGTGCCAGCAGCCACAGGGGCAGCAATCAGCCCCAGCATTTT; cdr3_aa: CASSHRGSNQPQHF
d_call: TRBD2; j_call: TRBJ2-1; clone_size: -; v_call: TRBV19; cdr3_nt: TGTGCCAGTAGTATATTCGCCAGCGGGGACTCCTACAATGAGCAGTTCTTC; cdr3_aa: CASSIFASGDSYNEQFF
d_call: TRBD2; j_call: TRBJ2-3; clone_size: -; v_call: TRBV5-1; cdr3_nt: TGCGCCAGCAGCCTCGGGACTAGCGGAACTAGCACAGATACGCAGTATTTT; cdr3_aa: CASSLGTSGTSTDTQYF
d_call: -; j_call: TRBJ1-1; clone_size: -; v_call: TRBV20-1; cdr3_nt: TGCAGTGCCGGGGAGAGGACTGAAGCTTTCTTT; cdr3_aa: CSAGERTEAFF
d_call: TRBD1; j_call: TRBJ2-2; clone_size: -; v_call: TRBV30; cdr3_nt: TGTGCCTGGAACTTCGGGACAGGGTTCGGCGGTGGTAACGGGGAGCTGTTTTTT; cdr3_aa: CAWNFGTGFGGGNGELFF
d_call: TRBD2; j_call: TRBJ2-3; clone_size: -; v_call: TRBV29-1; cdr3_nt: TGCAGCGTTCTGGCTAGCGGGAGCTCAGATACGCAGTATTTT; cdr3_aa: CSVLASGSSDTQYF
d_call: TRBD1; j_call: TRBJ1-3; clone_size: -; v_call: TRBV15; cdr3_nt: TGTGCCACCAGCAAGGGACAGGGGGTCTCTGGAAACACCATATATTTT; cdr3_aa: CATSKGQGVSGNTIYF
d_call: TRBD1; j_call: TRBJ1-2; clone_size: -; v_call: TRBV4-1; cdr3_nt: TGCGCCAGCAGCCAACCCGGACAGGTTTATGGCTACACCTTC; cdr3_aa: CASSQPGQVYGYTF
d_call: TRBD1; j_call: TRBJ2-7; clone_size: -; v_call: TRBV6-5; cdr3_nt: TGTGCCAGCAGTCCCGGGACAGAGTCCTACGAGCAGTACTTC; cdr3_aa: CASSPGTESYEQYF
d_call: TRBD2; j_call: TRBJ2-3; clone_size: -; v_call: TRBV9; cdr3_nt: TGTGCCAGCAGTACTAGCGGGAGAACAGATACGCAGTATTTT; cdr3_aa: CASSTSGRTDTQYF
d_call: TRBD2; j_call: TRBJ2-1; clone_size: -; v_call: TRBV7-9; cdr3_nt: TGTGCCAGCAGCCAGCGGGAGGGCCGAAATGAGCAGTTCTTC; cdr3_aa: CASSQREGRNEQFF
d_call: TRBD1; j_call: TRBJ1-3; clone_size: once; v_call: TRBV20-1; cdr3_nt: TGCAGTGCAAGCACAGGGGACACCATATATTTT; cdr3_aa: CSASTGDTIYF
d_call: -; j_call: TRBJ2-7; clone_size: -; v_call: TRBV5-1; cdr3_nt: TGCGCCAGCAGCTTTTGGACAGTGAACCGCGAGCAGTACTTC; cdr3_aa: CASSFWTVNREQYF
d_call: TRBD1; j_call: TRBJ2-1; clone_size: -; v_call: TRBV7-3; cdr3_nt: TGTGCCAGGAGACAGGGGTACAATGAGCAGTTCTTC; cdr3_aa: CARRQGYNEQFF
d_call: -; j_call: TRBJ1-3; clone_size: -; v_call: TRBV11-2; cdr3_nt: TGTGCCAGCAGTACTCAGGGCGGAAACACCATATATTTT; cdr3_aa: CASSTQGGNTIYF
d_call: -; j_call: TRBJ1-2; clone_size: once; v_call: TRBV28; cdr3_nt: TGCGCCAGCAGTTTTTCTTTAGGGACTGCTGGCTATGGCTACACCTTC; cdr3_aa: CASSFSLGTAGYGYTF
d_call: -; j_call: TRBJ1-3; clone_size: -; v_call: TRBV4-3; cdr3_nt: TGCGCCAGCAGCCAATTAGTACCGGGGGTCCAGGGAAACACCATATATTTT; cdr3_aa: CASSQLVPGVQGNTIYF
d_call: TRBD1; j_call: TRBJ1-2; clone_size: -; v_call: TRBV6-5; cdr3_nt: TGTGCCAGCAGTTACCGCGGTCAGGGGGCGAGAGGCTACACCTTC; cdr3_aa: CASSYRGQGARGYTF
d_call: TRBD1; j_call: TRBJ1-4; clone_size: -; v_call: TRBV7-9; cdr3_nt: TGTTCCAGCAGCTTACTCAGGACAGGGGGCGAAGATGAAAAACTGTTTTTT; cdr3_aa: CSSSLLRTGGEDEKLFF
d_call: -; j_call: TRBJ1-4; clone_size: -; v_call: TRBV23-1; cdr3_nt: TGCGCCAGCAGTCAATCGGGGCAGCGTAATGAAAAACTGTTTTTT; cdr3_aa: CASSQSGQRNEKLFF
d_call: TRBD1; j_call: TRBJ2-7; clone_size: -; v_call: TRBV29-1; cdr3_nt: TGCAACGCAGACAGGGGGCAAATCTGCGAGCAGTACTTC; cdr3_aa: CNADRGQICEQYF
d_call: -; j_call: TRBJ1-3; clone_size: -; v_call: TRBV29-1; cdr3_nt: TGCAGCGTTGGACGGGGCTCTGGAAACACCATATATTTT; cdr3_aa: CSVGRGSGNTIYF
d_call: -; j_call: TRBJ2-5; clone_size: -; v_call: TRBV28; cdr3_nt: TGTGCCAGCAGTTCCCAGATTAGCCCCAACATCAAGGAGACCCAGTACTTC; cdr3_aa: CASSSQISPNIKETQYF
d_call: -; j_call: TRBJ2-7; clone_size: -; v_call: TRBV4-1; cdr3_nt: TGCGCCAGCAGCCAAGGGCGGTACGAGCAGTACTTC; cdr3_aa: CASSQGRYEQYF
d_call: TRBD1; j_call: TRBJ1-2; clone_size: few; v_call: TRBV19; cdr3_nt: TGTGCCAGTAGTATGGCCGGGACAGGGGATATTTTCAACTATGGCTACACCTTC; cdr3_aa: CASSMAGTGDIFNYGYTF
d_call: -; j_call: TRBJ1-4; clone_size: few; v_call: TRBV7-9; cdr3_nt: TGTGCCAGCGGTTCCAGGGTGCAGGATGAAAAACTGTTTTTT; cdr3_aa: CASGSRVQDEKLFF
d_call: -; j_call: TRBJ2-1; clone_size: few; v_call: TRBV9; cdr3_nt: TGTGCCAGCAGCCTCCACAGGGCGGAGGATGAGCAGTTCTTC; cdr3_aa: CASSLHRAEDEQFF
d_call: TRBD1; j_call: TRBJ1-2; clone_size: -; v_call: TRBV7-2; cdr3_nt: TGTGCCAGCAGCCTATCCGGGACAGGGAGAGTGCATGGCTACACCTTC; cdr3_aa: CASSLSGTGRVHGYTF
d_call: TRBD2; j_call: TRBJ2-7; clone_size: -; v_call: TRBV7-8; cdr3_nt: TGTGCCAGCAGCTCCTATCGGACTAGCGGGAGCTCCCACGAGCAGTACTTC; cdr3_aa: CASSSYRTSGSSHEQYF
d_call: -; j_call: TRBJ2-5; clone_size: -; v_call: TRBV29-1; cdr3_nt: TGCAGCGCGAGGCAGGGGCAAGAGACCCAGTACTTC; cdr3_aa: CSARQGQETQYF
d_call: -; j_call: TRBJ2-7; clone_size: -; v_call: TRBV21-1; cdr3_nt: TGTGCCAGCAGCCCTGACAGGGTTAAATACGAGCAGTACTTC; cdr3_aa: CASSPDRVKYEQYF
d_call: TRBD2; j_call: TRBJ2-1; clone_size: -; v_call: TRBV5-1; cdr3_nt: TGCGCCAGCAGGACTAGCGGGTCCTTTAGTGAGCAGTTCTTC; cdr3_aa: CASRTSGSFSEQFF
d_call: TRBD1; j_call: TRBJ1-5; clone_size: -; v_call: TRBV19; cdr3_nt: TGTGCCAGTAGCCTGACAGGGCCCAAACTTAATCAGCCCCAGCATTTT; cdr3_aa: CASSLTGPKLNQPQHF
d_call: -; j_call: TRBJ2-3; clone_size: -; v_call: TRBV27; cdr3_nt: TGTGCCAGCAGTTTCAGAAAGGGGACTGATACGCAGTATTTT; cdr3_aa: CASSFRKGTDTQYF